The T cell receptor (beta chain) described here comes from a study of blood T cell repertoires in COVID-19 (dated by TCRdb to between 2020 and 2021). Some background on the complete study: The collaborator samples originated in the United States, Italy and Spain and spanned the acute and convalescent phases of COVID-19. The material from the prospective study consisted of cDNA or gDNA derived from T cells, B-cell-depleted T cells, or PBMCs. Deeply sampled blood TCRbeta repertoires from subjects exposed to, actively infected with, or recovered from COVID-19 were included in the dataset. The repertoires were released in a freely available public database meant as a resource for research on the immune response to SARS-CoV-2. Samples came from the ongoing ImmuneRACE study (first 160 participants) plus 1,254 subjects from 6 global collaborators. A de-identified subject ID, COVID-19 status, age in years and sex were almost always included in the sample metadata. HLA class I and class II types, where available, came from metadata supplied by the sample provider rather than from assay-based typing. Broad study findings and their caveats: The amount of clinical and demographic metadata varied by source and participant and was provided uncurated.

Relative to germline, V is missing 4 bases and J is missing 3 bases, with 3 bases of the junction outside any gene match. CDR1 SGHDT and CDR2 YYEEEE are derived from the germline V gene. Reading from cysteine to phenylalanine, the CDR3 counts 13 amino acids. The only DNA kept is the CDR3, 39 bases in frame from the first base. TCRbeta CDR3 regions were amplified from genomic DNA by means of the immunoSEQ Assay, a bias-controlled multiplex PCR. Concerning the study's data processing: Nucleated cell counts per sample were estimated from amplification of reference gene primers within the assay. To quantify the absolute abundance of each unique TCRbeta CDR3 rearrangement, sequence reads were collapsed and filtered. For each sample, productive Simpson clonality was calculated as the square root of Simpson's diversity index across productive rearrangements. The immuneACCESS repertoire file appears here via TCRdb, limited to in-frame rearrangements. These files lack a portion of the clones; in checked studies, under half of the deficit traces to unresolved V genes, and the cause of the others is not known. V and J calls plus clone size are reproduced from that table; the DNA served to infer D and trimming. This sample comprises 200,000 to 250,000 clones, 70% to 85% of them detected only once. The ten largest clones represent under 2% of the sample.

With regard to this clone: Its recognized antigen is unknown. There are no base qualities to consult, and no much larger clone falls within one base. The same CDR3 also results from other DNA sequences found in this sample.

Participants in the prospective study were aged about 18 to 100 years, lived in under 30 United States geographic areas, and enrolled through a virtual design. Cohort assignment in the prospective study relied on participant-reported clinical history from a screening survey and a study questionnaire. ImmuneRACE Cohort 3 recovered participants were defined by two consecutive negative NP/OP PCR tests, healthcare professional clearance, or symptom resolution. Mobile phlebotomists in the prospective study collected whole blood, serum and a nasopharyngeal or oropharyngeal swab from every participant. Over a 2-month period, participants in the prospective study had the option of providing additional blood draws and questionnaires. Blood samples from the prospective study were shipped frozen or at room temperature prior to DNA extraction.

The sequence links TRBV5-6 to TRBJ1-2; TRBD1 lines up with 7 middle nucleotides. The TCR comes from a man in his fifties or sixties who had recovered from COVID-19. Input material: PBMCs or T cells enriched from blood (not recorded which). The DNA sequence reads TGTGCCAGCAGCCTCGACAGGGACTATGGCTACACCTTC. This encodes CASSLDRDYGYTF.